This TCR beta chain was profiled in a study of vaccination and CD4 T cells after COVID-19. Looking at the study overall: Overlapping SARS-CoV-2, HCoV-NL63, HCoV-OC43 and HCoV-229E spike peptides were used to stimulate cells.

Stated treatment: approximately nine-day PBMC culture with coronavirus spike peptide pools or control peptides (ViraFEST assay). Pre-COVID-19 pandemic sampling (2011-2018) yielded the unexposed donor's CD4+ T cells. ViraFEST grew antigen-specific T cells using peptide pools, then sequenced TCRs. Wells contained 1.5 million to 2.5 million PBMCs each, and these were cultured with about 9.1 IU/ml IL-2 and around 9.6 ug/ml peptide pools. J lost 8 bases, V lost 8 bases, and 6 bases had no gene match. The CDR3 loop spans 13 amino acids. CDR1 and CDR2 (germline): MNHEY, SVGEGT. Concerning this clonotype itself: Its antigen remains unidentified.

Sequencing of cultured CD4+ T cell DNA used the Oncomine TCR Beta short-read assay. Investigators obtained genomic DNA by extraction from cultured CD4+ T cells. TCRdb ran MiXCR on the PCR reads and lists one entry per CDR3 protein. This sample has under 7,500 distinct CDR3 sequences, with around a third found just once. The chain employs TRBV6-2 or TRBV6-3 and TRBJ2-7, with 13 bases matching TRBD2. Material for sequencing was CD4+ T cells from blood, cultured in vitro. The clonotype was recovered from a human donor in good health. The CDR3 protein is CASRTSGREQQYF. DNA for the CDR3: TGTGCCAGCCGGACTAGCGGGAGAGAGCAGCAGTACTTC.